A selection of T cell receptor beta chains follows, all from one sample in a study of T cells in Graves' hyperthyroidism and ophthalmopathy. From the multiplex PCR reads, TCRdb called clonotypes with MiXCR, one entry per CDR3 protein. The repertoire includes approximately 740,000 distinct CDR3 sequences, 12% to 15% of them detected once, and around 9.6% sits in the top ten. The source material was blood. The receptor set was obtained from a woman in her late teens or twenties with Graves' hyperthyroidism. CDR3s include the opening cysteine and the closing phenylalanine or tryptophan. A D gene is named only where the DNA matches it firmly. For some rows the clone size is stated as once, few or many, or as a class when expanded; others skip it.

clone size	V gene	D gene	CDR3 length	J gene	CDR3 DNA	CDR3 protein
few	TRBV6-5	.	15	TRBJ2-2	TGTGCCAGCAGTTCCTCCGGGATTAACACCGGGGAGCTGTTTTTT	CASSSSGINTGELFF
many	TRBV12-3/TRBV12-4	.	15	TRBJ2-3	TGTGCCAGCAGTATGACTGGGGGGACACGAGATACGCAGTATTTT	CASSMTGGTRDTQYF
.	TRBV28	.	14	TRBJ2-3	TGTGCCAGCAACCCAGGGGGGTTCACAGATACGCAGTATTTT	CASNPGGFTDTQYF
many	TRBV11-3	TRBD1	15	TRBJ2-7	TGTGCCAGCAGCACCTACGACAGGGGGCTTTACGAGCAGTACTTC	CASSTYDRGLYEQYF
.	TRBV12-3/TRBV12-4	.	13	TRBJ1-1	TGTGCCAGCAGGTTAGGTTGGGCGGCTGAAGCTTTCTTT	CASRLGWAAEAFF
many	TRBV7-9	.	14	TRBJ2-1	TGTGCCAGTCAGGGAACCAGCTCCTACAATGAGCAGTTCTTC	CASQGTSSYNEQFF
few	TRBV19	.	13	TRBJ2-7	TGTGCCAGTAGTATAGCCCCGGCCTACGAGCAGTACTTC	CASSIAPAYEQYF
.	TRBV6-1	.	15	TRBJ2-7	TGTGCCAGCAGTTCTGAGGGGGGAAGCTCCTACGAGCAGTACTTC	CASSSEGGSSYEQYF
many	TRBV2	.	13	TRBJ1-6	TGTGCCAGCAGTGTTCGTAGAAATTCACCCCTCCACTTT	CASSVRRNSPLHF
many	TRBV11-3	.	15	TRBJ2-1	TGTGCCAGCAGCTCAAGGGGGAGCGGCGACAATGAGCAGTTCTTC	CASSSRGSGDNEQFF
.	TRBV4-1	.	15	TRBJ1-5	TGCGCCAGCAGCCAAGGGACGGGGGACAATCAGCCCCAGCATTTT	CASSQGTGDNQPQHF
few	TRBV6-4	.	12	TRBJ1-1	TGTGCCAGCAGTGACGGGACCTCCGAAGCTTTCTTT	CASSDGTSEAFF
.	TRBV19	TRBD2	15	TRBJ2-3	TGTGCCAGTAGTTTTCTCCGGGGGGGAACAGATACGCAGTATTTT	CASSFLRGGTDTQYF
.	TRBV28	TRBD1	14	TRBJ1-2	TGTGCCAGCAGTTTGTTGACAGGGGGAAGTGGCTACACCTTC	CASSLLTGGSGYTF
few	TRBV5-4	.	16	TRBJ2-1	TGTGCCAGCAGTCCCCGGGGAGGGGGCCTACGCAATGAGCAGTTCTTC	CASSPRGGGLRNEQFF
few	TRBV10-2	.	15	TRBJ2-2	TGCGCCAGCAGCAGACCAGATACAGGGACCGGGGAGCTGTTTTTT	CASSRPDTGTGELFF
many	TRBV2	.	15	TRBJ2-1	TGTGCCAGCAGGATCGACAGGAGCTCCTACAATGAGCAGTTCTTC	CASRIDRSSYNEQFF
few	TRBV18	TRBD2	17	TRBJ2-2	TGTGCCAGCTCACCCCCCTTAGCGGGAGGGGACACCGGGGAGCTGTTTTTT	CASSPPLAGGDTGELFF
.	TRBV3-1	.	14	TRBJ2-2	TGTGCCAGCAGCCAAGATTCGCGGACCGGGGAGCTGTTTTTT	CASSQDSRTGELFF
few	TRBV3-1	.	16	TRBJ2-3	TGTGCCAGCAGCCCCTCGGACTATCCCTTCACAGATACGCAGTATTTT	CASSPSDYPFTDTQYF
many	TRBV6-5	TRBD2	15	TRBJ2-7	TGTGCCAGCAGTTACTCACCGGGACTAGGCTACGAGCAGTACTTC	CASSYSPGLGYEQYF
many	TRBV3-1	.	14	TRBJ2-7	TGTGCCAGCAGCCACGTGGAGACGCCCTACGAGCAGTACTTC	CASSHVETPYEQYF
.	TRBV6-9	.	17	TRBJ2-5	TGTGCCAGCAGATACCGTCCCACGGGTAGTAGGGGGGAGACCCAGTACTTC	CASRYRPTGSRGETQYF
.	TRBV6-2/TRBV6-3	TRBD1	15	TRBJ2-7	TGTGCCAGCATAATTGGCGGGACAGGTTACTACGAGCAGTACTTC	CASIIGGTGYYEQYF
many	TRBV12-3/TRBV12-4	TRBD1	16	TRBJ1-2	TGTGCCAGCAGTCTAGGACAGGGGAGGCCAAACTATGGCTACACCTTC	CASSLGQGRPNYGYTF
many	TRBV12-3/TRBV12-4	.	14	TRBJ2-7	TGTGCCAGCAGGCTTGGCGGAGTGGGACCCGAGCAGTACTTC	CASRLGGVGPEQYF
.	TRBV20-1	.	13	TRBJ2-2	TGCAGTGCTAGCGGGAGGAACACCGGGGAGCTGTTTTTT	CSASGRNTGELFF
few	TRBV6-2/TRBV6-3	.	14	TRBJ2-7	TGTGCCAGCAGTTCCATTAATCGGTTCCGCGAGCAGTACTTC	CASSSINRFREQYF
.	TRBV6-2/TRBV6-3	.	12	TRBJ1-1	TGTGCCAGCAGTTACCCCACTTTTGAAGCTTTCTTT	CASSYPTFEAFF
many	TRBV2	.	13	TRBJ1-5	TGTGCCAGCAGTGAAGGGGGTGTTCAGCCCCAGCATTTT	CASSEGGVQPQHF
many	TRBV3-1	.	13	TRBJ1-2	TGTGCCAGCAGCCAAGCGGCCCCGGGGGGCTACACCTTC	CASSQAAPGGYTF
many	TRBV29-1	TRBD1	20	TRBJ2-3	TGCAGCGTTGTGGATCGGGGGACAGGGGTACCCACACGATTAACAGATACGCAGTATTTT	CSVVDRGTGVPTRLTDTQYF
many	TRBV24-1	.	15	TRBJ2-1	TGTGCCACCAGTGATTTGTCGGAGAACTACAATGAGCAGTTCTTC	CATSDLSENYNEQFF
many	TRBV6-1	TRBD2	15	TRBJ2-2	TGTGCCAGCAGTACACTAGCGGGAATTGGCGGGGAGCTGTTTTTT	CASSTLAGIGGELFF
many	TRBV5-5	.	15	TRBJ1-1	TGTGCCAGCACCCGGTGGATAGGGGATGACACTGAAGCTTTCTTT	CASTRWIGDDTEAFF
.	TRBV27	TRBD2	16	TRBJ2-1	TGTGCCAGCCGTGGGGGGCTAGCGGGACCCTTCTATGAGCAGTTCTTC	CASRGGLAGPFYEQFF
.	TRBV15	.	15	TRBJ1-2	TGTGCCACCAGTAGACCGTTAGCGTTACTTTATGGCTACACCTTC	CATSRPLALLYGYTF
few	TRBV7-9	TRBD2	18	TRBJ2-1	TGTGCCAGCAGCTTAGTGGCTAGCGGATGGATCTCCTACAATGAGCAGTTCTTC	CASSLVASGWISYNEQFF
many	TRBV6-2/TRBV6-3	.	13	TRBJ2-7	TGTGCCAGCAGTTTTAGCGACTCCTACGAGCAGTACTTC	CASSFSDSYEQYF
many	TRBV11-2	TRBD1	15	TRBJ2-2	TGTGCCAGCAGCAACCGGGACAGACTCACCGGGGAGCTGTTTTTT	CASSNRDRLTGELFF
.	TRBV7-2	TRBD2	15	TRBJ2-5	TGTGCCAGCAGCCCACACCCTAGCGGGAGAGAGACCCAGTACTTC	CASSPHPSGRETQYF
.	TRBV28	TRBD1	16	TRBJ2-7	TGTGCCAGCAGTTACCCGGTCCGGGACAGCTCCTACGAGCAGTACTTC	CASSYPVRDSSYEQYF
.	TRBV29-1	.	14	TRBJ1-1	TGCAGCGTTGAAGAAGTCTGGACGAACACTGAAGCTTTCTTT	CSVEEVWTNTEAFF
many	TRBV3-1	.	16	TRBJ1-4	TGTGCCAGCAGCCAAGGGGGGATTGCAACTAATGAAAAACTGTTTTTT	CASSQGGIATNEKLFF
few	TRBV24-1	.	16	TRBJ2-5	TGTGCCACCAGTGATCCTTCGGAGGCCCCTCAAGAGACCCAGTACTTC	CATSDPSEAPQETQYF
few	TRBV6-2/TRBV6-3	.	15	TRBJ2-1	TGTGCCGCCCTTAGTACAGGGTTCCGATACAATGAGCAGTTCTTC	CAALSTGFRYNEQFF
many	TRBV2	.	13	TRBJ2-7	TGTGCCAGCAGCTTAGGTTATGGGGACGAGCAGTACTTC	CASSLGYGDEQYF
.	TRBV4-3	TRBD2	19	TRBJ2-1	TGCGCCAGCAGCCAAGATAGCGGACTAGTCCTTAGCTCCTGCAATGAGCAGTTCTTC	CASSQDSGLVLSSCNEQFF
many	TRBV7-3	.	20	TRBJ2-7	TGTGCCAGCAGCCTCTCCCCGACAGGGGTTATGATGGGAGGGCCGAGCGAGCAGTACTTC	CASSLSPTGVMMGGPSEQYF
few	TRBV12-3/TRBV12-4	.	15	TRBJ2-4	TGTGCCAGCAGTTTACAGTCAGGGACCTTGAACATTCAGTACTTC	CASSLQSGTLNIQYF
few	TRBV7-9	.	13	TRBJ1-4	TGTGCCAGCAGCTTACCAGGACATCAAAAACTGTTTTTT	CASSLPGHQKLFF
many	TRBV12-3/TRBV12-4	.	14	TRBJ2-4	TGTGCCAGCAGTTTAGCGCGCAGGGTGAACATTCAGTACTTC	CASSLARRVNIQYF
many	TRBV30	.	15	TRBJ2-4	TGTGCCTGGAGTTGGGGGTCCCTAGCCAAAAACATTCAGTACTTC	CAWSWGSLAKNIQYF
many	TRBV29-1	.	15	TRBJ1-1	TGCAGCGTTGAAGCCAGGGACTGGGCCGAGGTTGAAGCTTTCTTT	CSVEARDWAEVEAFF
few	TRBV20-1	.	16	TRBJ1-5	TGCAGTGCTAGAGGATCCTCCGGGGGGTGGGATCAGCCCCAGCATTTT	CSARGSSGGWDQPQHF